What follows are 15 T cell receptor beta chains derived from one specimen sequenced in a study of OX40 agonist ivuxolimab in advanced cancers. Sequencing used immunoSEQ multiplex PCR; TCRdb keeps in-frame clones, though not all of them. The sample has fewer than 70,000 clones, 70% to 85% seen once; the top ten hold roughly 2.3%. The sample was CD4+ or CD8+ T cells sorted from blood, taken in a trial of the OX40 agonist ivuxolimab. Receptors originate from an adult with an advanced solid tumor such as melanoma, head and neck, liver or kidney cancer.

CDR3 coding DNA: TGTGCCAGCGGAGGGGCAGGGGGAAACACCATATATTTT. It is translated as CASGGAGGNTIYF. This chain links TRBV9 with TRBJ1-3; a weak D match, TRBD1 (5 bases). Trimming shortened V by 7 bases and J by 4 bases, and 12 bases separated the two germline ends. The CDR3 consists of 13 residues. Germline CDR1 is SGDLS and CDR2 is YYNGEE.

V gene TRBV13 combines with J gene TRBJ2-1; D tentatively reads TRBD1 or TRBD2 (7 bases each). The CDR3 consists of 16 residues. In germline, CDR1 is PRHDT, CDR2 FYEKMQ (reference sequence). V shed 0 bases and J shed 9 bases, with 18 bases lying between them. CDR3 coding DNA: TGTGCCAGCAGCTTAGGGGCACTAGCAGGGGGGGGTGAGCAGTTCTTC. Translating gives CASSLGALAGGGEQFF.

This rearrangement joins TRBV28 to TRBJ2-5; 13 nucleotides match TRBD2. V gave up 6 bases and J gave up 3 bases; unmatched junction bases: 10. Germline values: CDR1 MDHEN, CDR2 SYDVKM. The CDR3 sequence is 17 residues long. The CDR3: CASSRGLAGSIKETQYF. CDR3 sequence (DNA): TGTGCCAGCAGCCGGGGACTAGCGGGATCGATAAAAGAGACCCAGTACTTC.

The V and J genes are TRBV5-1 and TRBJ2-3; 8 positions match TRBD1. After removal of 4 bases from V and 4 bases from J, the junction contained 11 bases not matched to a gene. The CDR3 sequence is 16 residues long. The germline gives CDR1 SGHRS, CDR2 YFSETQ. The CDR3 loop is CASSQTGGTGSDTQYF. Here the CDR3 DNA reads TGCGCCAGCAGCCAAACAGGGGGTACGGGGTCAGATACGCAGTATTTT.

V usage is TRBV28 and J usage is TRBJ1-2; the D gene is possibly TRBD1 (6 bases). V lost 5 bases and J 2 bases, leaving 15 bases between the germline ends. The CDR3 totals 15 residues. Germline assignment: CDR1 MDHEN and CDR2 SYDVKM. CDR3 sequence: CASSRPQGRNYGYTF. CDR3 DNA: TGTGCCAGCAGTCGACCTCAGGGGAGGAACTATGGCTACACCTTC.

J is TRBJ2-7 and V is TRBV2; 8 bases align to TRBD2. The germline V gene has CDR1 SNHLY and CDR2 FYNNEI. The V and J ends lost 5 bases and 4 bases, in that order; junction bases with no gene match: 4. The CDR3 extends over 13 amino acids. The CDR3 protein is CASSPGLAYEQYF. As DNA, the CDR3 is TGTGCCAGCAGTCCCGGACTAGCTTACGAGCAGTACTTC.

The chain carries TRBV5-4 and TRBJ1-4; 7 bases map to TRBD1. V trimming: 3 bases; J trimming: 7 bases; junction bases outside the gene matches: 12. The CDR3 length is 16 residues. Germline CDR1 is SGHNT and CDR2 is YYREEE (reference sequence). The CDR3 DNA reads TGTGCCAGCAGCTCGAGTCAAGGGGGCGTCAGTGAAAAACTGTTTTTT. Translating gives CASSSSQGGVSEKLFF.

V and J are TRBV25-1 and TRBJ2-6; D ambiguous. The ends were cut back, 3 bases at V and 2 bases at J, with 8 bases in the middle. The V gene's germline CDR1 is MGHDK and CDR2 SYGVNS. This CDR3 is 15 amino acids long. This CDR3 is CASSDSGAGANVLTF. The CDR3 DNA reads TGTGCCAGCAGTGATTCTGGGGCTGGGGCCAACGTCCTGACTTTC.

The chain carries TRBV6-5 and TRBJ1-2; 9 bases match TRBD1. Germline lookup yields CDR1 MNHEY and CDR2 SVGAGI. V lost 7 bases to trimming and J lost 4 bases; unmatched junction nucleotides: 7. CDR3 length: 14 residues. CDR3 amino acids: CASTIQGAGYGYTF. The CDR3 DNA sequence: TGTGCCAGCACCATACAGGGGGCGGGCTATGGCTACACCTTC.

The rearrangement uses TRBV4-1 and TRBJ2-2; D not certain. V was shortened by 0 bases and J by 1 base, with 0 bases between the two germline ends. This CDR3 region has 13 residues. CDR1 MGHRA and CDR2 YSYEKL come from the germline V gene. In nucleotides, the CDR3 is TGCGCCAGCAGCCAAGAGAACACCGGGGAGCTGTTTTTT. It specifies CASSQENTGELFF.

This chain links TRBV6-1 with TRBJ1-2; no clear D gene. The CDR3 is 13 residues long. The ends were cut back, 7 bases at V and 4 bases at J, with 13 bases in the middle. Germline V gene sequence: CDR1 MNHNS, CDR2 SASEGT. The CDR3 protein is CASTPLDSYGYTF. CDR3 DNA sequence: TGTGCCAGCACCCCGTTGGACTCCTATGGCTACACCTTC.

This chain links TRBV29-1 with TRBJ1-5, with D possibly matching TRBD1 (5 bases). CDR3 length: 13 amino acids. Trimming shortened V by 6 bases and J by 4 bases, and 13 bases separated the two germline ends. Germline CDR1 SQVTM, CDR2 ANQGSEA. CDR3 sequence: CSVRQGGNQPQHF. The CDR3 nucleotides read TGCAGCGTAAGGCAGGGAGGAAATCAGCCCCAGCATTTT.

A single count supports this clone. One end of the junction does not line up with germline, which may come from a read error. J is TRBJ1-1 and V is TRBV5-1; TRBD1 matches 7 bases. Germline CDR1 is SGHRS and CDR2 is YFSETQ. CDR3 length: 14 residues. The CDR3 loop reads CVSSWRQGGTEAFF. CDR3 bases: TGCGTCAGCAGCTGGAGACAGGGAGGCACTGAAGCTTTCTTT.

This clone was counted once. This chain connects TRBV27 to TRBJ1-5, with 7 bases that match TRBD1. The V gene's germline CDR1 is MNHEY and CDR2 SMNVEV (reference sequence). The J segment lost 2 bases and the V segment lost 5 bases, leaving 12 bases of the junction unmatched. The CDR3 covers 17 residues. This CDR3 is CASSRSVGQGGNQPQHF. Written as DNA, the CDR3 is TGTGCCAGCAGTCGGAGTGTAGGCCAGGGGGGCAATCAGCCCCAGCATTTT.

The table lists this clone with a count of one. This chain uses TRBV6-4 with TRBJ2-1, with 11 bases matching TRBD2. The CDR3 contains 15 residues. Unmatched junction bases numbered 10, after V lost 8 bases and J lost 7 bases. Germline lookup yields CDR1 MRHNA and CDR2 SNTAGT. The CDR3 nucleotides are TGTGCCAGCTCTAGGCTAGCGGGAGGTTTTAATGAGCAGTTCTTC. Its protein is CASSRLAGGFNEQFF.